This passage covers 13 T cell receptor beta chains from one sample sequenced in a study of molecular identifiers for immune sequencing clone quantification. From the PCR reads, TCRdb called clonotypes with MiXCR, one entry per CDR3 protein. Here the sample spans about 100,000 distinct CDR3 sequences, under 40% being singletons. The sequenced material came from naive CD8+ T cells from blood, with Jurkat cell RNA spiked in. As to subset: FACS-sorted CD8+CD4-CCR7+CD45RA+ naive T cells. The source of these receptors is a human donor in good health. Some libraries in this study had Jurkat cell RNA spiked in.

This clonotype was picked up many times. V and J are TRBV6-2 or TRBV6-3 and TRBJ1-1, with D possibly TRBD1 on 6 matching bases. Trimming removed 6 bases at V and 0 bases at J, with 8 bases between. Germline V gene data show CDR1 as MNHEY and CDR2 as SVGEGT. The CDR3 is 13 amino acids. The CDR3 DNA is TGTGCCAGCAGAGACAGGATGAACACTGAAGCTTTCTTT. Amino acids: CASRDRMNTEAFF.

This chain links TRBV12-3 or TRBV12-4 with TRBJ2-1; the D is unclear. Trimming stripped 6 bases from V and 10 bases from J, with 13 bases between. This CDR3 is built from 12 residues. The CDR3 loop reads CASRSTMLEQFF. The CDR3 bases are TGTGCCAGCAGATCGACAATGCTGGAGCAGTTCTTC.

This clonotype has a handful of counts. The chain employs TRBV6-6 and TRBJ2-7; 8 nucleotides align to TRBD2. CDR1 is MNHNY and CDR2 is SVGAGI in the germline V gene (reference sequence). This CDR3 comprises 15 residues. The trim removed 5 bases at V and 3 bases at J, leaving 9 bases unmatched. CDR3 in DNA: TGTGCCAGCAGTCGAAGCGGGAGAGGTGTCTACGAGCAGTACTTC. Its translation: CASSRSGRGVYEQYF.

This chain uses TRBV27 with TRBJ2-1, with a tentative D call TRBD2 (6 bases). This CDR3 spans 15 amino acids. V shed 6 bases and J shed 6 bases, with 18 bases lying between them. Per germline, CDR1 MNHEY and CDR2 SMNVEV (reference sequence). CDR3: CASRHSAGSLNEQFF. Here the CDR3 DNA reads TGTGCCAGCAGGCACTCCGCCGGGAGCCTCAATGAGCAGTTCTTC.

The sample holds a few counts of this clonotype. The gene calls are TRBV27 and TRBJ2-7, with D hard to call. The CDR3 length is 11 residues. In germline, CDR1 is MNHEY, CDR2 SMNVEV (reference sequence). V dropped 8 bases and J dropped 4 bases, with 9 bases sitting between them. The CDR3 sequence is CASGLSYEQYF. The CDR3 DNA follows: TGTGCCAGCGGGTTGTCATACGAGCAGTACTTC.

The CDR3, as DNA: TGTGCCAGCAGTTACTCGTGGCCCGGGGAGCTGTTTTTT. Protein sequence: CASSYSWPGELFF. The genes are TRBV6-2 or TRBV6-3 and TRBJ2-2, with D uncertain. This CDR3 contains 13 residues. CDR1 MNHEY and CDR2 SVGEGT come from the germline V gene. V gave up 0 bases and J gave up 6 bases, with 5 bases separating them.

Comment on this clonotype: With a much larger clone just one base away, this may be a read error. The chain has TRBV9 and TRBJ2-3; D gene unclear. The DNA end lines up better with TRBJ1-5; the J call may be wrong. Germline CDR1 reads SGDLS; CDR2 reads YYNGEE. The CDR3 sequence is 12 residues long. CDR3 loop: CASSGFLNTQHF. As DNA, the CDR3 is TGTGCCAGCAGCGGCTTTCTAAATACGCAGCATTTT.

This sequence joins TRBV19 and TRBJ2-3, with D unresolved. V gave up 1 base and J gave up 3 bases, with 8 bases separating them. This CDR3 region has 14 residues. The V gene's germline CDR1 is LNHDA and CDR2 SQIVND (reference sequence). The CDR3 loop is CASSIAPETDTQYF. The CDR3 coding sequence is TGTGCCAGTAGTATAGCCCCAGAGACAGATACGCAGTATTTT.

This clonotype appeared many times. This chain connects TRBV29-1 to TRBJ1-1, with D maybe TRBD1 (6 bases). The CDR3 runs 13 residues. V was clipped by 3 bases and J by 6 bases, with 14 bases between them. Germline V gene sequence: CDR1 SQVTM, CDR2 ANQGSEA. The CDR3 spells CSVEGQGSSEAFF. As DNA, the CDR3 is TGCAGCGTTGAGGGGCAGGGGAGCTCTGAAGCTTTCTTT.

This clonotype was counted a few times. The V and J genes are TRBV6-1 and TRBJ1-5; D gene unclear. Trimming shortened V by 3 bases and J by 0 bases, and 9 bases separated the two germline ends. Looked up from germline, CDR1 is MNHNS and CDR2 is SASEGT. The CDR3 has 15 amino acids. CDR3 region: CASSDGGDSNQPQHF. The CDR3, as DNA: TGTGCCAGCAGTGATGGCGGGGATAGCAATCAGCCCCAGCATTTT.

At least ten counts were recorded for this clonotype. The V and J genes are TRBV6-2 or TRBV6-3 and TRBJ1-6, with D unresolved. The germline gives CDR1 MNHEY, CDR2 SVGEGT. V was shortened by 7 bases and J by 3 bases, with 7 bases between the two germline ends. The CDR3 totals 13 residues. The CDR3 is CASTDIYNSPLHF. CDR3 coding DNA: TGTGCCAGCACGGATATCTATAATTCACCCCTCCACTTT.

The gene calls are TRBV9 and TRBJ2-3, with D perhaps matching TRBD2 (5 bases). This CDR3 has 16 amino acids. Germline V CDR1 and CDR2: SGDLS, YYNGEE. With 0 bases removed from V and 2 bases from J, the gap between germline ends came to 13 bases. The CDR3 nucleotides read TGTGCCAGCAGCGTAGACGCGGGCGCACTCACAGATACGCAGTATTTT. Amino acid sequence: CASSVDAGALTDTQYF.

This chain connects TRBV24-1 to TRBJ1-1, with D uncertain. This CDR3 is 14 amino acids long. V lost 4 bases to trimming and J lost 3 bases, with 11 bases between them. Germline V CDR1 and CDR2: KGHDR, SFDVKD. The DNA for the CDR3 is TGTGCCACCAGTGACCCAGCGCTGGACACTGAAGCTTTCTTT. Translating it yields CATSDPALDTEAFF.